A selection of T cell receptor beta chains follows, all from one sample in a study of neurological immune-mediated disorders. MiXCR, run by TCRdb on the 5' RACE reads, gives a single entry per CDR3 protein. In the table there are more than 45,000 distinct CDR3 sequences, 10% of which are singletons. Specimen: PBMCs. The receptors stem from a woman between 40 and 50 years old with HTLV-1-associated myelopathy (HAM/TSP). CDR3s include the opening cysteine and the closing phenylalanine or tryptophan. Fields, in order: V gene, clone size, D gene, J gene, CDR3 protein, CDR3 DNA. A D gene is named only where the DNA matches it firmly. Only some rows state a clone size, as once, few, many or a class for expanded clones.

TRBV6-1	-	-	TRBJ1-1	CASSRRAGARDTEAFF	TGTGCCAGCAGTCGAAGGGCGGGGGCTAGAGACACTGAAGCTTTCTTT
TRBV30	-	TRBD2	TRBJ2-1	CAWFRGGSYNEQFF	TGTGCCTGGTTTCGGGGGGGCTCCTACAATGAGCAGTTCTTC
TRBV6-6	many	TRBD1	TRBJ2-2	CASSHRGNTGELFF	TGTGCCAGCAGTCACAGGGGGAACACCGGGGAGCTGTTTTTT
TRBV10-2	-	-	TRBJ1-1	CASSWGAQDTEAFF	TGCGCCAGCAGTTGGGGGGCCCAGGACACTGAAGCTTTCTTT
TRBV5-1	many	-	TRBJ2-6	CASSLGFQGRLRREANVLTF	TGCGCCAGCAGCTTGGGGTTCCAGGGACGACTTCGACGGGAGGCCAACGTCCTGACTTTC
TRBV12-3/TRBV12-4	many	-	TRBJ1-6	CASSSGGTLPPLHF	TGTGCCAGCAGTTCAGGTGGGACCCTCCCACCCCTCCACTTT
TRBV2	many	-	TRBJ1-4	CASSELQKEGKLFF	TGTGCCAGCAGTGAGTTGCAAAAGGAAGGAAAACTGTTTTTT
TRBV19	many	-	TRBJ1-1	CASSRTATSRGGEAFF	TGTGCCAGTAGTCGAACGGCCACTTCTCGGGGCGGTGAAGCTTTCTTT
TRBV5-1	many	TRBD2	TRBJ2-7	CASSLETSNYEQYF	TGCGCCAGCAGCTTGGAGACTAGCAACTACGAGCAGTACTTC
TRBV7-2	few	-	TRBJ1-5	CASSLQGRGQPQHF	TGTGCCAGCAGCTTACAGGGACGAGGTCAGCCCCAGCATTTT
TRBV1	many	-	TRBJ2-4	CTSSQGATEIPKNIQYF	TGCACCAGCAGCCAAGGGGCCACAGAAATACCCAAAAACATTCAGTACTTC
TRBV24-1	-	TRBD1	TRBJ2-1	CATSRVRGLDNEQFF	TGTGCCACCAGTAGAGTCAGGGGGTTGGACAATGAGCAGTTCTTC
TRBV6-2/TRBV6-3	many	-	TRBJ2-2	CASNGQKSNTGELFF	TGTGCCAGCAATGGGCAAAAGTCGAACACCGGGGAGCTGTTTTTT
TRBV5-5	-	-	TRBJ1-4	CASSTLGDTQYFGPGANEKLFF	-
TRBV6-6	many	-	TRBJ2-5	CASSYSTETQYF	TGTGCCAGCAGTTACTCGACAGAGACCCAGTACTTC
TRBV7-2	many	-	TRBJ1-1	CASSFRLGLTEAFF	TGTGCCAGCAGCTTTAGGTTGGGGTTAACTGAAGCTTTCTTT
TRBV4-1	many	-	TRBJ2-1	CASSPPREGRSEQFF	TGCGCCAGCAGCCCTCCCCGCGAGGGGAGAAGCGAGCAGTTCTTC
TRBV5-1	many	-	TRBJ2-3	CASRMDSSTDTQYF	TGCGCCAGCAGAATGGACAGCTCCACAGATACGCAGTATTTT
TRBV6-2/TRBV6-3	many	TRBD2	TRBJ2-7	CASRTGLAGVYEQYF	TGTGCCAGCAGAACGGGACTAGCGGGAGTCTACGAGCAGTACTTC
TRBV4-1	many	TRBD1	TRBJ1-5	CASSQDYGTGGNQPQHF	TGCGCCAGCAGCCAAGACTACGGGACAGGGGGGAATCAGCCCCAGCATTTT
TRBV9	many	-	TRBJ2-2	CASSVTYGLPTGELFF	TGTGCCAGCAGCGTAACGTATGGGCTGCCCACCGGGGAGCTGTTTTTT
TRBV21-1	many	-	TRBJ1-3	CASSGHTGASGNTIYF	TGTGCCAGCAGCGGTCATACAGGGGCCTCTGGAAACACCATATATTTT
TRBV30	many	-	TRBJ2-3	CAWSGLLAFFTDTQYF	TGTGCCTGGAGTGGCCTTTTGGCTTTTTTCACCGATACGCAGTATTTT
TRBV2	few	TRBD2	TRBJ2-7	CASLLGLAGAEQYF	TGTGCCAGCCTTCTCGGGCTAGCGGGGGCCGAGCAGTACTTC
TRBV9	many	-	TRBJ2-7	CASSVTRDGPSYEQYF	TGTGCCAGCAGCGTTACCCGGGACGGACCATCCTACGAGCAGTACTTC
TRBV19	few	-	TRBJ2-1	CASREGVGNEQFF	TGTGCCAGTAGAGAGGGCGTCGGCAATGAGCAGTTCTTC
TRBV7-3	many	-	TRBJ2-3	CASSLRGLGTDTQYF	TGTGCCAGCAGCTTAAGGGGGCTCGGCACAGATACGCAGTATTTT
TRBV18	many	TRBD1	TRBJ1-4	CASSPYRGLREKLFF	TGTGCCAGCTCACCGTACAGGGGGCTTAGGGAAAAACTGTTTTTT
TRBV6-2/TRBV6-3	many	TRBD1	TRBJ2-2	CASSYPDRGNTGELFF	TGTGCCAGCAGTTACCCCGACAGGGGGAACACCGGGGAGCTGTTTTTT
TRBV7-2	many	-	TRBJ1-4	CASSPEGRVFEKLFF	TGTGCCAGCAGCCCCGAAGGCAGGGTGTTTGAAAAACTGTTTTTT
TRBV5-1	many	TRBD1	TRBJ2-2	CASSLQGAKNTGELFF	TGCGCCAGCAGCTTACAGGGGGCTAAGAACACCGGGGAGCTGTTTTTT
TRBV20-1	many	-	TRBJ2-3	CSAPSPGTDTQYF	TGCAGTGCCCCCTCGCCGGGCACAGATACGCAGTATTTT
TRBV10-3	many	TRBD1	TRBJ1-1	CAISDIVSGDREAFF	TGTGCCATCAGTGATATTGTATCCGGGGACAGGGAAGCTTTCTTT
TRBV7-6	many	TRBD2	TRBJ2-7	CASSSLAGGPAYEQYF	TGTGCCAGCAGCTCCTTAGCGGGGGGGCCGGCCTACGAGCAGTACTTC
TRBV3-1	many	-	TRBJ1-6	CASSQVAGKDSPLHF	TGTGCCAGCAGCCAAGTTGCAGGGAAAGATTCACCCCTCCACTTT